The 27 T cell receptor beta chains reported below all come from one sample, sequenced in a study of cytotoxic CD8 clonotypes in ibrutinib-treated CLL. Profiled with immunoSEQ multiplex PCR; TCRdb holds only in-frame clones, not every one. Among just over 200,000 clones listed, about 75% were seen once. The sample in question was PBMCs, obtained after 12 months of ibrutinib treatment. Receptors were obtained from a human donor with chronic lymphocytic leukemia.

The chain uses TRBV6-4 and TRBJ2-2, with 10 bases that match TRBD2. From germline, CDR1 is MRHNA and CDR2 SNTAGT. V shed 5 bases, J shed 7 bases, and the junction held 4 bases outside the gene matches. The CDR3 consists of 14 residues. The CDR3 is CASSKREGVGELFF. The CDR3 nucleotides are TGTGCCAGCAGTAAGCGGGAGGGGGTCGGGGAGCTGTTTTTT.

The chain couples TRBV7-2 to TRBJ2-1; tentatively, D is TRBD1 (5 bases). V gave up 1 base and J gave up 8 bases, with 15 bases separating them. CDR1 is SGHTA, CDR2 FQGNSA, per germline. This CDR3 region has 15 residues. CDR3 in amino acids: CASSLVLGVKDEQFF. CDR3 DNA: TGTGCCAGCAGCTTAGTGCTAGGGGTTAAAGATGAGCAGTTCTTC. Variable domain in full (rest from reference TRBV7-2 and TRBJ2-1): GAGVSQSPSNKVTEKGKDVELRCDPISGHTALYWYRQSLGQGLEFLIYFQGNSAPDKSGLPSDRFSAERTGGSVSTLTIQRTQQEDSAVYLCASSLVLGVKDEQFFGPGTRLTVL.

V usage is TRBV5-1 and J usage is TRBJ2-7; TRBD1 aligns across 10 bases. Germline V gives CDR1 SGHRS, CDR2 YFSETQ. The trim removed 4 bases at V and 4 bases at J, leaving 8 bases unmatched. This CDR3 spans 15 amino acids. The CDR3 sequence: CASSPGGQGVYEQYF. The CDR3 nucleotides read TGCGCCAGCAGCCCAGGCGGACAGGGGGTGTACGAGCAGTACTTC.

This clone was picked up a small number of times. The gene calls are TRBV7-3 and TRBJ2-2; no definite D call. Germline CDR1 is SGHTA and CDR2 is FQGTGA. The ends were cut back, 1 base at V and 8 bases at J, with 2 bases in the middle. The CDR3 runs to 11 residues. The CDR3 sequence: CASSLKGELFF. The CDR3 DNA is TGTGCCAGCAGCTTAAAAGGGGAGCTGTTTTTT.

The J gene is TRBJ1-6, the V gene TRBV5-1, with TRBD1 as a possible D gene (6 bases). This CDR3 region has 15 residues. CDR1 and CDR2 (germline): SGHRS, YFSETQ. Trimming took off 4 bases at V and 3 bases at J, with 11 bases between the two ends. The CDR3 region has the DNA TGCGCCAGCAGCATAGGACAGAACTATAATTCACCCCTCCACTTT. The encoded protein is CASSIGQNYNSPLHF.

The chain carries TRBV5-1 and TRBJ1-6, with 7 bases lining up with TRBD1. CDR1 is SGHRS and CDR2 is YFSETQ in the germline V gene. The trim removed 3 bases at V and 10 bases at J, leaving 10 bases unmatched. CDR3 length: 15 residues. CDR3 bases: TGCGCCAGCAGCTCCGGACAGGTAAGGCGATCACCCCTCCACTTT. Residues: CASSSGQVRRSPLHF.

V usage is TRBV28 and J usage is TRBJ2-7; D is ambiguous. CDR3 length: 14 residues. Trimming pared 2 bases from V and 2 bases from J, leaving 10 bases between. CDR1 and CDR2 from the germline V gene are MDHEN and SYDVKM. The CDR3 DNA is TGTGCCAGCAGTTTAGGTAACAATGCCTACGAGCAGTACTTC. Translated: CASSLGNNAYEQYF.

V is TRBV5-1 and J is TRBJ1-6; D gene uncertain. The CDR3 length is 15 residues. V was shortened by 0 bases and J by 9 bases, with 13 bases between the two germline ends. Germline values: CDR1 SGHRS, CDR2 YFSETQ. This CDR3 is CASSLAPEVGSPLHF. Here the CDR3 DNA reads TGCGCCAGCAGCTTGGCTCCAGAAGTCGGTTCACCCCTCCACTTT. The whole variable domain, remainder taken from reference TRBV5-1 and TRBJ1-6, is KAGVTQTPRYLIKTRGQQVTLSCSPISGHRSVSWYQQTPGQGLQFLFEYFSETQRNKGNFPGRFSGRQFSNSRSEMNVSTLELGDSALYLCASSLAPEVGSPLHFGNGTRLTVT.

Only a few counts were recorded for this clone. The V call is TRBV5-1, the J call TRBJ2-1, with TRBD1 identical over 7 bases. Germline loops: CDR1 SGHRS, CDR2 YFSETQ. The ends lost 6 bases at V and 5 bases at J; junction bases unmatched: 8. This CDR3 region has 14 residues. CDR3 sequence reads: CASKRGPFDNEQFF. The CDR3 DNA is TGCGCCAGCAAAAGGGGGCCGTTCGACAATGAGCAGTTCTTC.

This clone has a single count. The rearrangement links TRBV29-1 to TRBJ1-2; D ambiguous. Germline CDR1 is SQVTM and CDR2 is ANQGSEA. This CDR3 region has 12 residues. With 1 base removed from V and 4 bases from J, the gap between germline ends came to 7 bases. This chain's CDR3 is CSVEAVPYGYTF. The CDR3 nucleotides are TGCAGCGTTGAAGCCGTTCCCTATGGCTACACCTTC.

This clone came up a few times. V is TRBV4-3 and J is TRBJ1-1, with D tentatively TRBD1 (6 bases). Trimming removed 4 bases from V and 1 base from J, with 7 bases in between. Germline values: CDR1 LGHNA, CDR2 YSLEER. The CDR3 extends over 13 amino acids. The CDR3 coding sequence is TGCGCCAGCAGCCCCAGGGGGAACACTGAAGCTTTCTTT. Amino acid sequence: CASSPRGNTEAFF.

The V gene is TRBV6-5, the J gene TRBJ1-2; D not certain. Germline loops: CDR1 MNHEY, CDR2 SVGAGI. This CDR3 contains 11 residues. Deletions cut 7 bases from V and 4 bases from J, with 7 bases between. The chain's CDR3 is CASIGSYGYTF. CDR3 bases: TGTGCCAGCATAGGGTCCTATGGCTACACCTTC.

This chain connects TRBV18 to TRBJ1-4, with unresolved D. V was cut by 2 bases and J by 11 bases, with 15 bases left in between. Germline assignment: CDR1 KGHSH and CDR2 LQKENI. This CDR3 has 14 residues. The CDR3 DNA reads TGTGCCAGCTCACCAAGTGGGCAGGCGGACAAACTGTTTTTT. This encodes CASSPSGQADKLFF.

The rearrangement joins TRBV5-1 to TRBJ1-2, with 8 positions matching TRBD1. The CDR3 spans 13 residues. Germline trimming cut 6 bases from V and 8 bases from J; bases unmatched to any gene: 9. Germline assignment: CDR1 SGHRS and CDR2 YFSETQ. The CDR3 DNA sequence: TGCGCCAGCAACCCTGACAGGGGCGCCGGCTACACCTTC. Its translation: CASNPDRGAGYTF.

V usage is TRBV4-3 and J usage is TRBJ2-1, with 7 bases that match TRBD2. Germline CDR1 LGHNA, CDR2 YSLEER. CDR3 length: 14 residues. V lost 5 bases to trimming and J lost 5 bases; unmatched junction nucleotides: 6. The CDR3 DNA follows: TGCGCCAGCAGCTTTCATACTAGCGACAATGAGCAGTTCTTC. Encoded protein: CASSFHTSDNEQFF.

The rearrangement links TRBV6-5 to TRBJ1-2, with TRBD1 matching 7 bases. V trimming: 6 bases; J trimming: 11 bases; junction bases outside the gene matches: 9. This CDR3 spans 12 amino acids. CDR1 and CDR2 (germline): MNHEY, SVGAGI. The CDR3 region is CASRNRQGAYTF. The CDR3 DNA reads as TGTGCCAGCAGAAATCGACAGGGCGCTTACACCTTC.

The chain joins TRBV29-1 to TRBJ1-6, with 7 positions matching TRBD1. The CDR3 extends over 13 amino acids. Germline V CDR1 and CDR2: SQVTM, ANQGSEA. V trimming: 6 bases; J trimming: 10 bases; junction bases outside the gene matches: 9. In nucleotides, the CDR3 is TGCAGCGTCCCCGCCCCAGGGGGATCACCCCTCCACTTT. This encodes CSVPAPGGSPLHF.

V gene TRBV29-1 combines with J gene TRBJ2-5; the D gene is possibly TRBD1 (7 bases). From germline, CDR1 is SQVTM and CDR2 ANQGSEA. This CDR3 has 13 residues. Deletions cut 3 bases from V and 6 bases from J, with 14 bases between. CDR3 loop: CSVEEGAGKTQYF. CDR3 coding DNA: TGCAGCGTTGAGGAGGGGGCCGGAAAGACCCAGTACTTC. Together with reference TRBV29-1 and TRBJ2-5, the CDR3 gives the full variable domain: SAVISQKPSRDICQRGTSLTIQCQVDSQVTMMFWYRQQPGQSLTLIATANQGSEATYESGFVIDKFPISRPNLTFSTLTVSNMSPEDSSIYLCSVEEGAGKTQYFGPGTRLLVL.

This chain links TRBV19 with TRBJ1-1; D is uncertain. CDR1 is LNHDA, CDR2 SQIVND, per germline (reference sequence). V dropped 10 bases and J dropped 11 bases, with 20 bases sitting between them. The CDR3 extends over 12 amino acids. The CDR3 coding sequence is TGTGCCACCTCCCCGTCGGGTGTAGACGCTTTCTTT. It specifies CATSPSGVDAFF.

The chain couples TRBV7-3 to TRBJ1-4; D is unclear. Germline CDR1 SGHTA, CDR2 FQGTGA. V lost 1 base to trimming and J lost 7 bases, with 13 bases between them. The CDR3 is 15 amino acids. The DNA for the CDR3 is TGTGCCAGCAGCTTAAGCGCCAGCGGTGGTGAAAAACTGTTTTTT. It is translated as CASSLSASGGEKLFF.

The chain employs TRBV5-1 and TRBJ2-3; D might be TRBD1 or TRBD2, each matching 5 bases. This CDR3 region has 15 residues. Germline-derived CDR1 and CDR2 are SGHRS and YFSETQ. V was trimmed by 0 bases and J by 2 bases, leaving 10 bases between them. CDR3 in DNA: TGCGCCAGCAGCTTGGAGGGGAGCTCCACAGATACGCAGTATTTT. Its protein is CASSLEGSSTDTQYF.

The rearrangement uses TRBV28 and TRBJ2-7; D is unresolved. V lost 0 bases, J lost 5 bases, and 11 bases lay in between. The germline V gene encodes CDR1 MDHEN and CDR2 SYDVKM. The CDR3 has 14 residues. The CDR3 spells CASSLWGRHHEQYF. The DNA for the CDR3 is TGTGCCAGCAGTTTATGGGGCCGTCACCACGAGCAGTACTTC.

V usage is TRBV9 and J usage is TRBJ1-4; D is unclear. V was clipped by 4 bases and J by 8 bases, with 24 bases between them. CDR1 SGDLS and CDR2 YYNGEE come from the germline V gene. CDR3 length: 17 amino acids. In DNA form, the CDR3 reads TGTGCCAGCAGCACTACCCTCCGAGGAGGCGGAGGGGAAAAACTGTTTTTT. Its translation is CASSTTLRGGGGEKLFF.

This clone was seen a few times. A much larger clonotype is one base distant, so this may be a read error. The V gene is TRBV7-2, the J gene TRBJ1-5; D is unclear. CDR1 and CDR2 (germline): SGHTA, FQGNSA. The CDR3 covers 13 residues. V was pared by 2 bases and J by 0 bases, with 2 bases between. Written as DNA, the CDR3 is TGTGCCAGCAGCTTAAATAGCAATCAGCCCCAGCATTTT. Its translation: CASSLNSNQPQHF.

The chain is built from TRBV9 and TRBJ2-3; 12 bases match TRBD2. V shed 4 bases and J 6 bases; nucleotides not matched to a gene: 9. The length of the CDR3 is 16 residues. CDR1 is SGDLS and CDR2 is YYNGEE in the germline V gene. CDR3 DNA sequence: TGTGCCAGCAGCTTCCGGACTAGCGGGGTGGGGGATACGCAGTATTTT. Protein: CASSFRTSGVGDTQYF.

The gene calls are TRBV6-5 and TRBJ1-5; TRBD1 is a possible D gene (5 bases). In germline, CDR1 is MNHEY, CDR2 SVGAGI. There are 14 residues in the CDR3. Between the trimmed V and J ends, which lost 8 bases and 6 bases, there was a span of 17 bases. CDR3 loop: CASGAGGWSQPQHF. The CDR3 bases are TGTGCCAGCGGGGCGGGGGGATGGAGTCAGCCCCAGCATTTT.

The chain joins TRBV6-5 to TRBJ2-5; a possible D gene is TRBD2 (5 bases). CDR1 is MNHEY, CDR2 SVGAGI, per germline. V was shortened by 5 bases and J by 1 base, with 8 bases between the two germline ends. The CDR3 extends over 13 amino acids. The DNA for the CDR3 is TGTGCCAGCAGTGACGGGGTCCAAGAGACCCAGTACTTC. It is translated as CASSDGVQETQYF.